This TCR beta chain was profiled in a study of OX40 agonist ivuxolimab in advanced cancers. Study as a whole: Averaging 60 years in age, with a range of roughly 20 to 90, the cohort was around 87% male.

Assay: immunoSEQ multiplex PCR; the TCRdb copy retains only in-frame clones and omits some. The repertoire holds tens of thousands of clones, with 75% to 85% as singletons. Study-wide points: Blood T cells, both CD4+ and CD8+, expanded clonally by week 6 at 0.1 to 3.0 mg/kg.

V lost 0 bases and J 1 base, leaving 10 bases between the germline ends. Germline CDR1 and CDR2: SGHNT and YYREEE (reference sequence). The CDR3 has 15 amino acids. Peripheral blood came from all dose cohorts at three timepoints. Turning to this clone: Its antigen is currently unknown.

This clonotype was sampled from an adult with an advanced solid tumor such as melanoma, head and neck, liver or kidney cancer. The sequencing here drew on CD4+ or CD8+ T cells sorted from blood, taken in a trial of the OX40 agonist ivuxolimab. The chain couples TRBV5-4 to TRBJ1-2; D gene unclear. The CDR3 loop is CASSLVTEDNYGYTF. The CDR3 DNA reads as TGTGCCAGCAGCTTGGTTACAGAAGATAACTATGGCTACACCTTC. Combining the CDR3 with reference TRBV5-4 and TRBJ1-2 gives the whole variable domain ETGVTQSPTHLIKTRGQQVTLRCSSQSGHNTVSWYQQALGQGPQFIFQYYREEENGRGNFPPRFSGLQFPNYSSELNVNALELDDSALYLCASSLVTEDNYGYTFGSGTRLTVV.